This is a list of T cell receptor beta chains from one sample in a study of blood T cell repertoires in COVID-19. The data were produced by immunoSEQ multiplex PCR, yet TCRdb's version contains in-frame clones alone and is incomplete. The table has 150,000 to 200,000 clones, around nine tenths seen once. The material sequenced was peripheral blood. All receptors derive from a woman older than 75 with COVID-19, enrolled during active disease. CDR3s include the opening cysteine and the closing phenylalanine or tryptophan. Each record gives: clone size, CDR3 length, V gene, J gene, D gene, CDR3 DNA, CDR3 protein. A D gene is named only where the DNA matches it firmly. Clone size is shown for a subset of rows, as once, few, many or a class of expanded clone.

NA	15	TRBV18	TRBJ1-1	NA	TGTGCCAGCTCACCCGCAGGGAGGATGAACACTGAAGCTTTCTTT	CASSPAGRMNTEAFF
NA	15	TRBV5-1	TRBJ1-2	NA	TGCGCCAGCAGCTTGGAGCCGACAGTCAACTATGGCTACACCTTC	CASSLEPTVNYGYTF
NA	15	TRBV29-1	TRBJ1-2	TRBD1	TGCAGCGTTGACACTACAGGGACAGTTAACTATGGCTACACCTTC	CSVDTTGTVNYGYTF
NA	15	TRBV5-1	TRBJ2-7	TRBD1	TGCGCCAGCAGCCCAGGGATGACAGGGTTCTACGAGCAGTACTTC	CASSPGMTGFYEQYF
NA	15	TRBV18	TRBJ1-2	NA	TGTGCCAGCTCACCGGGCAATGACAGTCCCAAAGGCTACACCTTC	CASSPGNDSPKGYTF
NA	15	TRBV28	TRBJ1-5	NA	TGTGCCAGCGGGGAGGTTCGAGGAGAGTTCGAGCCCCAGCATTTT	CASGEVRGEFEPQHF
NA	17	TRBV23-1	TRBJ2-3	TRBD2	TGCGCCAGGGCCGATTTGTATGGGACTAGCGGCTCCTGGACGCAGTATTTT	CARADLYGTSGSWTQYF
NA	15	TRBV19	TRBJ1-5	NA	TGTGCCAGTAGTATACAGGGGAAGGGCAATCAGCCCCAGCATTTT	CASSIQGKGNQPQHF
NA	18	TRBV28	TRBJ2-1	TRBD2	TGTGCCAGCAGTTCCGGGACTAGCGGGAGCATCGCCTACAATGAGCAGTTCTTC	CASSSGTSGSIAYNEQFF
NA	17	TRBV28	TRBJ2-1	TRBD2	TGTGCCAGCAGTTTACTAGCGGGAGGAAAGGGGTACAATGAGCAGTTCTTC	CASSLLAGGKGYNEQFF
NA	13	TRBV4-3	TRBJ1-1	TRBD1	TGCGCCAGCAGCCAAGGGACAGGGGATGAAGCTTTCTTT	CASSQGTGDEAFF
once	11	TRBV27	TRBJ2-1	NA	TGTGCCAGCAGTTTGAGGAATGAGCAGTTCTTC	CASSLRNEQFF
NA	16	TRBV6-1	TRBJ2-7	TRBD1	TGTGCCAGCAGTGAAGCTAATGAGGACAGGCGCTACGAGCAGTACTTC	CASSEANEDRRYEQYF
NA	15	TRBV5-1	TRBJ2-1	NA	TGCGCCAGCAGCTTGCAGGGTGGTATAGACAATGAGCAGTTCTTC	CASSLQGGIDNEQFF
NA	15	TRBV5-1	TRBJ2-7	TRBD2	TGCGCCAGCAGCCCGACTAGCGGGGAGTCCTACGAGCAGTACTTC	CASSPTSGESYEQYF
NA	16	TRBV5-6	TRBJ2-5	TRBD1	TGTGCCAGCAGCTTAGAGACAGGGGAGGATGGGGAGACCCAGTACTTC	CASSLETGEDGETQYF
NA	15	TRBV28	TRBJ1-6	NA	TGTGCCAGCAACAGGAAAAGGTCCTATAATTCACCCCTCCACTTT	CASNRKRSYNSPLHF
few	19	TRBV11-2	TRBJ2-7	TRBD2	TGTGCCAGCAGCTTAGATGTGTGGACTAGCGGCCACCCCTCCTACGAGCAGTACTTC	CASSLDVWTSGHPSYEQYF
NA	15	TRBV5-1	TRBJ1-5	TRBD1	TGCGCCAGCAGCTTGGGCCAGGGGGCAGCTCAGCCCCAGCATTTT	CASSLGQGAAQPQHF
few	16	TRBV2	TRBJ2-3	TRBD2	TGTGCCAGCACCATCGGACTAGCGGACTCCACAGATACGCAGTATTTT	CASTIGLADSTDTQYF
NA	15	TRBV28	TRBJ2-7	TRBD1	TGTGCCAGCAGTTCCTCCGGGACAGGGCTGAACGAGCAGTACTTC	CASSSSGTGLNEQYF
once	20	TRBV7-3	TRBJ2-3	TRBD2	TGTGCCAGCAGCTTAATGCGACCGGGACTAGCGGGAGATGGCACAGATACGCAGTATTTT	CASSLMRPGLAGDGTDTQYF
NA	19	TRBV23-1	TRBJ2-4	NA	TGCGCCAGCAGTCAGGGCCCTCGGAGGGGGCAAATAGCCAAAAACATTCAGTACTTC	CASSQGPRRGQIAKNIQYF
once	14	TRBV11-3	TRBJ1-3	TRBD1	TGTGCCAGCAGCTTGGGACAGTCTGGAAACACCATATATTTT	CASSLGQSGNTIYF
NA	14	TRBV14	TRBJ1-1	TRBD1	TGTGCCAGCAGCGACCGGGACAGCTTATATGAAGCTTTCTTT	CASSDRDSLYEAFF
once	12	TRBV29-1	TRBJ2-7	NA	TGCAGCGTTGCGGGTGGCGCTGGGGAGCAGTACTTC	CSVAGGAGEQYF
NA	12	TRBV12-2	TRBJ2-3	NA	TGTGCAAGTCGGGGGGAGGAGGATACGCAGTATTTT	CASRGEEDTQYF
NA	15	TRBV7-8	TRBJ1-2	TRBD1	TGTGCCAGCAGCTTCGCGACAGGGACTAACTATGGCTACACCTTC	CASSFATGTNYGYTF